One and the same sample provided the 9 T cell receptor beta chains below, sequenced in a study of blood T cell repertoires in COVID-19. Measured with immunoSEQ multiplex PCR; TCRdb has only the in-frame clones, and not every one. Of roughly 250,000 clones listed, approximately 85% are singletons. Sequenced material: peripheral blood. These receptors all stem from a woman between 25 and 40 years old with acute or convalescent COVID-19.

The gene calls are TRBV4-3 and TRBJ2-1; TRBD2 aligns across 8 bases. This CDR3 region has 16 residues. Per the germline V gene, CDR1 is LGHNA and CDR2 is YSLEER. V lost 1 base and J lost 15; bases outside the gene matches: 17. The CDR3 loop is CASSQAFDGTRFDLFF. DNA of the CDR3: TGCGCCAGCAGCCAAGCTTTCGACGGGACTAGATTCGATCTGTTCTTC.

The chain uses TRBV19 and TRBJ1-5; unclear D gene. The CDR3 runs 15 residues. V dropped 3 bases and J dropped 0 bases, with 9 bases sitting between them. From germline, CDR1 is LNHDA and CDR2 SQIVND (reference sequence). In DNA form, the CDR3 reads TGTGCCAGTAGTATGAGGGTTAGTAGCAATCAGCCCCAGCATTTT. Translating gives CASSMRVSSNQPQHF.

V is TRBV6-1 and J is TRBJ2-3; the match to TRBD2 covers 12 bases. V lost 4 bases to trimming and J lost 3 bases; unmatched junction nucleotides: 5. The CDR3 consists of 16 residues. Germline CDR1 MNHNS, CDR2 SASEGT. The CDR3 reads CASSARLAGVTDTQYF. The CDR3, as DNA: TGTGCCAGCAGTGCGCGACTAGCGGGAGTAACAGATACGCAGTATTTT.

The genes are TRBV18 and TRBJ1-1; 8 positions match TRBD1. The J segment lost 1 base and the V segment lost 5 bases, leaving 3 bases of the junction unmatched. There are 14 residues in the CDR3. From germline, CDR1 is KGHSH and CDR2 LQKENI. CDR3 DNA sequence: TGTGCCAGCTCAGGGGACAGGAAGAACACTGAAGCTTTCTTT. Its protein product is CASSGDRKNTEAFF. Full variable domain (rest looked up from reference TRBV18 and TRBJ1-1): NAGVMQNPRHLVRRRGQEARLRCSPMKGHSHVYWYRQLPEEGLKFMVYLQKENIIDESGMPKERFSAEFPKEGPSILRIQQVVRGDSAAYFCASSGDRKNTEAFFGQGTRLTVV.

This clone appeared a single time. The V and J genes are TRBV12-3 or TRBV12-4 and TRBJ1-5, with D perhaps TRBD1 (5 bases). This CDR3 is built from 12 residues. V lost 5 bases to trimming and J lost 10 bases, with 12 bases between them. The CDR3: CASSKGQSPQHF. CDR3 DNA sequence: TGTGCCAGCAGTAAAGGACAATCCCCCCAGCATTTT.

The chain recombines TRBV5-1 with TRBJ2-2; TRBD1 agrees at 7 bases. V lost 4 bases and J lost 10; bases outside the gene matches: 16. Per germline, CDR1 SGHRS and CDR2 YFSETQ. CDR3 length: 16 residues. The CDR3 sequence: CASSNQGQAHGEELFF. CDR3 nucleotides: TGCGCCAGCAGCAACCAAGGACAGGCCCATGGCGAGGAGCTGTTTTTT.

The gene calls are TRBV10-3 and TRBJ2-1, with 9 bases lining up with TRBD2. Losses at the gene ends were 0 bases for V and 12 bases for J; bases not matched to a gene: 12. The CDR3 has 16 residues. Germline CDR1 and CDR2: ENHRY and SYGVKD. The CDR3 loop is CAISESITSGSSGQFF. The CDR3 DNA follows: TGTGCCATCAGTGAGTCTATCACTAGCGGGTCGAGCGGGCAGTTCTTC.

The CDR3 nucleotides read TGTGCCAGTAGTATTGCGGGGAGCTCCTACGAGCAGTACTTC. Translation gives CASSIAGSSYEQYF. The genes are TRBV19 and TRBJ2-7; perhaps TRBD2 as D (6 bases). The CDR3 runs 14 residues. Between the trimmed V and J ends, which lost 3 bases and 0 bases, there was a span of 9 bases. CDR1 and CDR2 from the germline V gene are LNHDA and SQIVND (reference sequence).

This chain joins TRBV9 and TRBJ2-1; D may be TRBD2 (6 bases). Germline V CDR1 and CDR2: SGDLS, YYNGEE. The V end lost 2 bases, the J end lost 1 base, and 10 bases lay between the germline ends. The length of the CDR3 is 15 residues. In nucleotides, the CDR3 is TGTGCCAGCAGCGTCGGGAGTCTGTCCTACAATGAGCAGTTCTTC. Amino acid sequence: CASSVGSLSYNEQFF.